This TCR beta chain was identified in a study of shared clonotypes between healthy human individuals. Findings and caveats of the study: Relative to memory subsets, naive subsets generally showed larger estimated richness.

The authors divided CD4+ cells into CD45RA+ naive and CD45RA-negative memory subsets. Some 30,000 T cell genomes, or 200 to 250 ng DNA, went into the sorted-subset replicate PCRs. In the original processing: As immunoSEQ supplied junction-only sequences (without quality scores), filtering differed. Repertoires were generated with immunoSEQ multiplex PCR, while TCRdb's copy carries only in-frame clones and drops some. That table is the source of V, J and clone size, and D and trimming were worked out from the DNA. The sample has about a million clones, 60% to 80% seen once. For this clone: What it recognizes is unknown. Since a far larger clone is one base different, this is likely a read error.

The TCR sequence derives from a man between 18 and 35 years old in good health. Some clones in this sample may be carry-over from other donors' samples. Sequences were obtained from memory CD4+ T cells from PBMCs. Subset defined: CD45RA-negative fraction.

Here the CDR3 reads CASSLGAGRPSYEQYF. The CDR3 nucleotides read TGTGCCAGCAGCTTAGGGGCGGGAAGGCCCTCCTACGAGCAGTACTTC. The rearrangement uses TRBV11-1 and TRBJ2-7; tentatively, D is TRBD2 (6 bases). This CDR3 is built from 16 residues. Trimming took off 1 base at V and 0 bases at J, with 13 bases between the two ends. The germline gives CDR1 SGHAT, CDR2 FQDESV (reference sequence).